This entry is about one T cell receptor beta chain. The CDR3 runs to 15 residues. V trimming: 1 base; J trimming: 9 bases; junction bases outside the gene matches: 5. Germline assignment: CDR1 LNHDA and CDR2 SQIVND (reference sequence). These data originate in a study of control samples from healthy donors and cancer patients. Generated by immunoSEQ multiplex PCR, the TCRdb table keeps only in-frame clones and is missing some. This table has about 59,000 clones, approximately 92% appearing once. Specimen: PBMCs. This sequence joins TRBV19 and TRBJ2-1; 11 bases fit TRBD2. This receptor was taken from a middle-aged man with colorectal cancer. CDR3 sequence (DNA): TGTGCCAGTAGTATAGTAGCGGGGGGGCTCGGTGAGCAGTTCTTC. Amino acids: CASSIVAGGLGEQFF. The complete variable domain, with remaining parts taken from reference TRBV19 and TRBJ2-1, reads DGGITQSPKYLFRKEGQNVTLSCEQNLNHDAMYWYRQDPGQGLRLIYYSQIVNDFQKGDIAEGYSVSREKKESFPLTVTSAQKNPTAFYLCASSIVAGGLGEQFFGPGTRLTVL.